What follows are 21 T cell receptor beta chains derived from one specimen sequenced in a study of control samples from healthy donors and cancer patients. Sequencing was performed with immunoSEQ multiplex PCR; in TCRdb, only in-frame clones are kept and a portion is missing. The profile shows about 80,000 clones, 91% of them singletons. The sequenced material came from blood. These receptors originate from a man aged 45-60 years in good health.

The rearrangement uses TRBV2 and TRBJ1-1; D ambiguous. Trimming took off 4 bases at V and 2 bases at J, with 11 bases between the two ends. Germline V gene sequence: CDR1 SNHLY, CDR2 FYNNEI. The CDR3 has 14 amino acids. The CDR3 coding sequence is TGTGCCAGCAGTGTATTAGTGACCAACACTGAAGCTTTCTTT. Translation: CASSVLVTNTEAFF.

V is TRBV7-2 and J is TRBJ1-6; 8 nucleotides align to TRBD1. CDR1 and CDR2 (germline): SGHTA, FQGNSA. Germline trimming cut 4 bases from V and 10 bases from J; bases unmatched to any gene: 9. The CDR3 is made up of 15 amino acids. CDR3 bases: TGTGCCAGCAGCTCCGGACAGGGTGGTAGATCACCCCTCCACTTT. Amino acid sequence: CASSSGQGGRSPLHF.

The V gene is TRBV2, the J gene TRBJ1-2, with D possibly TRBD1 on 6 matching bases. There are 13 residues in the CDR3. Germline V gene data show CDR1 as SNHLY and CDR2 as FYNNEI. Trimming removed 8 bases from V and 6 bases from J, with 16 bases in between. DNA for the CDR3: TGTGCCAGCTCGGCAGAACAGGGTGATGGCTACACCTTC. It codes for CASSAEQGDGYTF.

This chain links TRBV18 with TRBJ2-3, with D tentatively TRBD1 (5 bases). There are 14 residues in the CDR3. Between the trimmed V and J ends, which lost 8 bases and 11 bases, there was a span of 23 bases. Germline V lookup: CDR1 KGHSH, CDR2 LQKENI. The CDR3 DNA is TGTGCCAGCACTACAGGTCGGCTCAATACGTGGCAGTATTTT. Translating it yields CASTTGRLNTWQYF. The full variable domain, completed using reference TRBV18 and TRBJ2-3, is NAGVMQNPRHLVRRRGQEARLRCSPMKGHSHVYWYRQLPEEGLKFMVYLQKENIIDESGMPKERFSAEFPKEGPSILRIQQVVRGDSAAYFCASTTGRLNTWQYFGPGTRLTVL.

The CDR3 DNA sequence: TGTGCCACCAGCAGGAGGGGCTTTGGGGACACCGGGGAGCTGTTTTTT. Amino acid sequence: CATSRRGFGDTGELFF. The V call is TRBV15, the J call TRBJ2-2; D assignment may be TRBD1 or TRBD2 (5 bases each). Germline values: CDR1 LNHNV, CDR2 YYDKDF (reference sequence). CDR3 size: 16 residues. V lost 3 bases and J 3 bases, leaving 14 bases between the germline ends.

The CDR3 bases are TGTGCCAGCAGCTTAAACAGTTTAGCCAACGTCCTGACTTTC. Amino acids: CASSLNSLANVLTF. The chain joins TRBV7-9 to TRBJ2-6; D gene uncertain. There are 14 residues in the CDR3. Germline V lookup: CDR1 SEHNR, CDR2 FQNEAQ (reference sequence). V was shortened by 2 bases and J by 7 bases, with 9 bases between the two germline ends.

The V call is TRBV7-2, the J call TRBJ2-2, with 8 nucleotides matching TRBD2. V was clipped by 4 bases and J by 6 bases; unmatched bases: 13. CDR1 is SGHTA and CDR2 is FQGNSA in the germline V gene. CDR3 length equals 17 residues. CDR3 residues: CASSSGGNSGVPGELFF. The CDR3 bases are TGTGCCAGCAGCTCCGGAGGAAATAGCGGGGTCCCCGGGGAGCTGTTTTTT.

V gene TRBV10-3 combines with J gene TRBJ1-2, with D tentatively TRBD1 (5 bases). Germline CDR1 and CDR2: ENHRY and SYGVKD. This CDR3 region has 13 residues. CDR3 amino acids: CAHAGPGARGYTF. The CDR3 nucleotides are TGTGCACATGCCGGGCCCGGGGCCCGAGGCTACACCTTC.

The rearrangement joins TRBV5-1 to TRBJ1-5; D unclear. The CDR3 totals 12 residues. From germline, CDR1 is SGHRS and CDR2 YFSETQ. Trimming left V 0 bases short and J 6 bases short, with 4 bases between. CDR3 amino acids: CASSLDGQPQHF. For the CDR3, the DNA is TGCGCCAGCAGCTTGGACGGTCAGCCCCAGCATTTT.

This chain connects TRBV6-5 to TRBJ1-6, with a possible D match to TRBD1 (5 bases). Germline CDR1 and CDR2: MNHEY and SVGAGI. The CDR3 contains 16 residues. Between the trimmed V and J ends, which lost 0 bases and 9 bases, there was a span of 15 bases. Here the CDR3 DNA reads TGTGCCAGCAGTTACTCGGGTCAGGGAAGGGGTTCACCCCTCCACTTT. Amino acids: CASSYSGQGRGSPLHF.

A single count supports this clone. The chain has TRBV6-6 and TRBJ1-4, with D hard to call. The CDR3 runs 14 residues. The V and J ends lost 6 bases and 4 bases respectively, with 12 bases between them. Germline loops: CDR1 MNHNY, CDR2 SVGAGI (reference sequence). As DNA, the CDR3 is TGTGCCAGCAGACTAGCGGGGTTTAATGAAAAACTGTTTTTT. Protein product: CASRLAGFNEKLFF.

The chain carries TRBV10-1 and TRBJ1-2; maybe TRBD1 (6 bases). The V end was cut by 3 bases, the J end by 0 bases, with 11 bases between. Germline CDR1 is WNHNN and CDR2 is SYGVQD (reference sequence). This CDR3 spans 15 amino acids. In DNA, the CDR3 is TGCGCCAGCAGTGACCCGGACAGACCTAACTATGGCTACACCTTC. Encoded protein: CASSDPDRPNYGYTF.

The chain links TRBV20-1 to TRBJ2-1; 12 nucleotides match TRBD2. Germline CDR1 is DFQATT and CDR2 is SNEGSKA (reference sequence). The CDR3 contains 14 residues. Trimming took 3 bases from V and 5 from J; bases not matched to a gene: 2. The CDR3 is CSASRLAGDNEQFF. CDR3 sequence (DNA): TGCAGTGCTAGTCGACTAGCGGGGGACAATGAGCAGTTCTTC.

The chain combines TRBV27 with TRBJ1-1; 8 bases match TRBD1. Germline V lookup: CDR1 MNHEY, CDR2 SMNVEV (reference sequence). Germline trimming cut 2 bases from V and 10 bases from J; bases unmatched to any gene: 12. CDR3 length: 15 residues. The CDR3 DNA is TGTGCCAGCAGTTTAAAACAGGGGGAGAGAGGGGCAGCTTTCTTT. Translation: CASSLKQGERGAAFF.

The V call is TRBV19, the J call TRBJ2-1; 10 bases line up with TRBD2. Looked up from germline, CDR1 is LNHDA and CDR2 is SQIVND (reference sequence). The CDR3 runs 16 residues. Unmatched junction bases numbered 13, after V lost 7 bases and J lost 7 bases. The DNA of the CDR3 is TGTGCCAGTAATAGTCCGGGACTAGCGCTCCAAAATGAGCAGTTCTTC. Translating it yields CASNSPGLALQNEQFF.

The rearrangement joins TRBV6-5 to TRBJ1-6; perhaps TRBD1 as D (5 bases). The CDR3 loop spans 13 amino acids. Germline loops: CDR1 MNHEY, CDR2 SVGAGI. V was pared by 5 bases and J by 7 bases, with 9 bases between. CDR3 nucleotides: TGTGCCAGCAGTCTCCAGGGAAATTCACCCCTCCACTTT. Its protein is CASSLQGNSPLHF.

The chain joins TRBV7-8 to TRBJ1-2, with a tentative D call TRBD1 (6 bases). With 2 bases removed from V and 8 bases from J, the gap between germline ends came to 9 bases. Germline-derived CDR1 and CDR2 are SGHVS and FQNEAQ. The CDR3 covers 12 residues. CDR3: CASSLIGGGYTF. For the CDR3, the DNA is TGTGCCAGCAGCTTAATTGGGGGCGGCTACACCTTC.

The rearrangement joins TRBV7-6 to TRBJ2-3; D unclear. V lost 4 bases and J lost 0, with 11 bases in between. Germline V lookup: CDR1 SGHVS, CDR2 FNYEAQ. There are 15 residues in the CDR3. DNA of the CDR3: TGTGCCAGCAGCTCCTCGATGACTAGCACAGATACGCAGTATTTT. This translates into CASSSSMTSTDTQYF.

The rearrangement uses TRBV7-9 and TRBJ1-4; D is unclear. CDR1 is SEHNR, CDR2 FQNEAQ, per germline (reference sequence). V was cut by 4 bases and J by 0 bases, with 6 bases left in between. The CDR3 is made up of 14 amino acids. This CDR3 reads CASSSYATNEKLFF. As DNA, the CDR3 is TGTGCCAGCAGCTCCTATGCAACTAATGAAAAACTGTTTTTT.

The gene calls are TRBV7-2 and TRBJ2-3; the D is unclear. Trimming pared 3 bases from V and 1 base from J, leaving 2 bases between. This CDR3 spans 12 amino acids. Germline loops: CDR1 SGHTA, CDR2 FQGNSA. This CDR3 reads CASSFRTDTQYF. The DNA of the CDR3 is TGTGCCAGCAGCTTCCGCACAGATACGCAGTATTTT.

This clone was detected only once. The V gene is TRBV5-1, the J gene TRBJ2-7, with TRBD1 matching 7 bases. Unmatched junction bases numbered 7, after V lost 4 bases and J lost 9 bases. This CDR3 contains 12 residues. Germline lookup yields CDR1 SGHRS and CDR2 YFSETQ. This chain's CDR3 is CASSRDRYAQYF. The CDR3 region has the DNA TGCGCCAGCAGCCGGGACAGATATGCGCAGTACTTC. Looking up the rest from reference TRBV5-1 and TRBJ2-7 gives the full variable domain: KAGVTQTPRYLIKTRGQQVTLSCSPISGHRSVSWYQQTPGQGLQFLFEYFSETQRNKGNFPGRFSGRQFSNSRSEMNVSTLELGDSALYLCASSRDRYAQYFGPGTRLTVT.